The clone carrying this T cell receptor beta chain was recorded a few times. Trimming pared 8 bases from V and 7 bases from J, leaving 18 bases between. The V gene's germline CDR1 is SEHNR and CDR2 FQNEAQ (reference sequence). The CDR3 runs 14 residues. The data were taken from a study of HIV-infected patients and healthy controls. One entry per CDR3 protein, called by TCRdb with MiXCR from the 5' RACE reads. The sample lists fewer than 20,000 distinct CDR3 sequences; less than 20% were seen once. The specimen was CD8+ T cells from blood. The genes are TRBV7-9 and TRBJ2-1, with D maybe TRBD2 (6 bases). This TCR derives from a human donor in good health. The CDR3 sequence is CASAWGGERNEQFF. CDR3 DNA: TGTGCCAGCGCATGGGGCGGGGAGCGGAATGAGCAGTTCTTC.